The entry below gives a single TCR beta chain sequence along with its context. The V gene lost 2 bases and the J gene lost 5 bases, with 6 bases spanning the gap. CDR3 length: 13 amino acids. Germline assignment: CDR1 LGHNA and CDR2 YNFKEQ. This sample was included in a study of shared clonotypes between healthy human individuals. TCRdb keeps only in-frame clones here, not all; method: immunoSEQ multiplex PCR. The table has roughly 600,000 clones, roughly 98% seen once. CD45RO-negative, CCR7-positively selected cells formed the naive CD8 fraction, excluding terminally differentiated effector memory CD45RA+ cells.

The sequencing input was naive CD8+ T cells sorted from blood. The sequence derives from a man aged 25 to 40 in good health. The chain combines TRBV4-2 with TRBJ1-4; D ambiguous. The CDR3 bases are TGTGCCAGCAGCCAACGGCTCAATGAAAAACTGTTTTTT. This gives the protein CASSQRLNEKLFF.